This is a list of T cell receptor beta chains from one sample in a study of T cells expressing NK-cell markers. For each CDR3 protein, TCRdb gives one entry from its re-call of the 5' RACE reads, without DNA. Its clone listing holds about 150,000 distinct CDR3 sequences. Sequenced sample: blood T cells: a sorted CD56 or NKG2C T cell subset, CD4+ or CD8+ T cells, or bulk PBMC T cells (not recorded which). The source of these receptors is a woman between 45 and 65 years old in good health. The CDR3 runs from the conserved cysteine through the conserved F or W.

V gene: TRBV5-5
J gene: TRBJ2-1
CDR3 protein: CASSLAGGSNEQFF

V gene: TRBV7-9
J gene: TRBJ2-1
CDR3 protein: CASSFLGLAAYNEQFF

V gene: TRBV29-1
J gene: TRBJ2-7
CDR3 protein: CSVEDQRTGQGAEQYF

V gene: TRBV6-6
J gene: TRBJ2-3
CDR3 protein: CASSSPIADTQYF

V gene: TRBV7-9
J gene: TRBJ2-1
CDR3 protein: CASSHPIAGNPNEQFF

V gene: TRBV11-2
J gene: TRBJ2-7
CDR3 protein: CASSTGGVGEQYF

V gene: TRBV24-1
J gene: TRBJ1-2
CDR3 protein: CATSVRLRGYTF

V gene: TRBV29-1
J gene: TRBJ2-1
CDR3 protein: CSVEALAGVSNEQFF

V gene: TRBV5-1
J gene: TRBJ1-1
CDR3 protein: CASSDPDRPGTEAFF

V gene: TRBV2
J gene: TRBJ1-1
CDR3 protein: CASKQQNTEAFF

V gene: TRBV5-1
J gene: TRBJ2-1
CDR3 protein: CASSLGQGGYNEQFF

V gene: TRBV5-1
J gene: TRBJ2-5
CDR3 protein: CASSLGQGAVETQYF

V gene: TRBV9
J gene: TRBJ2-3
CDR3 protein: CASSVWTGPDTQYF

V gene: TRBV27
J gene: TRBJ1-3
CDR3 protein: CASSPQSSGNTIYF

V gene: TRBV5-6
J gene: TRBJ1-4
CDR3 protein: CASSLALPEEITNEKLFF

V gene: TRBV6-5
J gene: TRBJ2-1
CDR3 protein: CASSYSDRGQVDEQFF

V gene: TRBV7-3
J gene: TRBJ2-6
CDR3 protein: CASSLSPGASSSGANVLTF

V gene: TRBV11-2
J gene: TRBJ2-1
CDR3 protein: CASSQRTSGRNNEQFF

V gene: TRBV12-3/TRBV12-4
J gene: TRBJ2-1
CDR3 protein: CATRESRNEQFF

V gene: TRBV5-1
J gene: TRBJ2-6
CDR3 protein: CASSPWAGGRANVLTF

V gene: TRBV4-1
J gene: TRBJ2-1
CDR3 protein: CASSHPSTGQGIGEQFF

V gene: TRBV5-1
J gene: TRBJ2-2
CDR3 protein: CASNPTEVTGELFF

V gene: TRBV25-1
J gene: TRBJ2-1
CDR3 protein: CASSLDRYYNEQFF

V gene: TRBV29-1
J gene: TRBJ2-7
CDR3 protein: CSVLLGTYEQYF

V gene: TRBV2
J gene: TRBJ2-1
CDR3 protein: CAVRGLSYNEQFF

V gene: TRBV4-1
J gene: TRBJ2-3
CDR3 protein: CASRTSGATSTDTQYF

V gene: TRBV4-1
J gene: TRBJ2-3
CDR3 protein: CASSQDPSTSLTDTQYF

V gene: TRBV20-1
J gene: TRBJ2-7
CDR3 protein: CSAREPSYEQYF

V gene: TRBV5-6
J gene: TRBJ2-1
CDR3 protein: CASSHGPNEQFF

V gene: TRBV7-8
J gene: TRBJ2-1
CDR3 protein: CASSFLRDSSYNEQFF

V gene: TRBV7-9
J gene: TRBJ1-4
CDR3 protein: CASSPLRDRDFKKLFF

V gene: TRBV27
J gene: TRBJ1-1
CDR3 protein: CASSLSPTFGTEAFF

V gene: TRBV29-1
J gene: TRBJ1-2
CDR3 protein: CSVENGGYGYTF

V gene: TRBV29-1
J gene: TRBJ2-2
CDR3 protein: CSAEGLAGTGELFF

V gene: TRBV28
J gene: TRBJ2-1
CDR3 protein: CATAGRGGNEQFF

V gene: TRBV19
J gene: TRBJ2-6
CDR3 protein: CASKEEGWPGANVLTF

V gene: TRBV4-1
J gene: TRBJ2-2
CDR3 protein: CASSQVLGGLHGELFF

V gene: TRBV13
J gene: TRBJ2-1
CDR3 protein: CASSLEGSGNEQFF

V gene: TRBV12-5
J gene: TRBJ2-7
CDR3 protein: CASGSVDHYEQYF

V gene: TRBV5-6
J gene: TRBJ2-1
CDR3 protein: CASSLGAGEYEQFF

V gene: TRBV10-3
J gene: TRBJ1-1
CDR3 protein: CAISEPRDRRAFF

V gene: TRBV10-2
J gene: TRBJ2-1
CDR3 protein: CVSSGKLAGGYNEQFF

V gene: TRBV7-9
J gene: TRBJ2-2
CDR3 protein: CASSFSGGPNTGELFF

V gene: TRBV3-1
J gene: TRBJ2-1
CDR3 protein: CASSELLAGGPENEQFF

V gene: TRBV6-5
J gene: TRBJ2-3
CDR3 protein: CASSRLAGGLDTQYF

V gene: TRBV7-9
J gene: TRBJ2-2
CDR3 protein: CASSPTEEELFF

V gene: TRBV2
J gene: TRBJ2-2
CDR3 protein: CARKTPSGGELFF

V gene: TRBV10-2
J gene: TRBJ2-7
CDR3 protein: CASETSGGYEQYF

V gene: TRBV4-1
J gene: TRBJ2-1
CDR3 protein: CASSQETSAKDEQFF

V gene: TRBV12-3/TRBV12-4
J gene: TRBJ2-7
CDR3 protein: CASSLTSGSWYEQYF

V gene: TRBV2
J gene: TRBJ1-5
CDR3 protein: CASKANQDSNQPQHF